A selection of T cell receptor beta chains follows, all from one sample in a study of response to subunit inactivated influenza vaccine. TCRdb processed the RT-PCR reads anew with MiXCR; each CDR3 protein has one entry. The table shows about 700,000 distinct CDR3 sequences, with 15% to 17% occurring only once. This specimen was PBMCs from blood, taken about 13 days after vaccination. These receptors were collected from a man over 45 who received an inactivated influenza vaccine. The CDR3 runs from the conserved cysteine through the conserved F or W. Fields, in order: J gene, V gene, CDR3 protein.

>TRBJ2-5|TRBV20-1
CSARSGGGETQYF
>TRBJ2-1|TRBV6-1
CASISGFLAGGPYNEQFF
>TRBJ2-5|TRBV28
CASSRRITETQYF
>TRBJ2-7|TRBV12-3/TRBV12-4
CASSFEGNFYEQYF
>TRBJ2-3|TRBV28
CASSDPLAGARGTQYF
>TRBJ2-2|TRBV12-3/TRBV12-4
CASSSHSGVGELFF
>TRBJ2-4|TRBV30
CAWSSANKNIQYF
>TRBJ2-7|TRBV18
CASSPGSWSYEQYF
>TRBJ1-5|TRBV7-2
CASRPAGTGSQPQHF
>TRBJ2-1|TRBV18
CASSPLGLAGDNEQFF
>TRBJ2-2|TRBV9
CASSATGHSNTGELFF
>TRBJ2-5|TRBV3-1
CASSQGQGVGETQYF
>TRBJ1-2|TRBV5-6
CASSLGQGGLRTNYGYTF
>TRBJ1-5|TRBV12-3/TRBV12-4
CASSSDGSNQPQHF
>TRBJ1-3|TRBV20-1
CSTRTSRNTIYF
>TRBJ1-2|TRBV7-2
CASRQTDPYGYTF